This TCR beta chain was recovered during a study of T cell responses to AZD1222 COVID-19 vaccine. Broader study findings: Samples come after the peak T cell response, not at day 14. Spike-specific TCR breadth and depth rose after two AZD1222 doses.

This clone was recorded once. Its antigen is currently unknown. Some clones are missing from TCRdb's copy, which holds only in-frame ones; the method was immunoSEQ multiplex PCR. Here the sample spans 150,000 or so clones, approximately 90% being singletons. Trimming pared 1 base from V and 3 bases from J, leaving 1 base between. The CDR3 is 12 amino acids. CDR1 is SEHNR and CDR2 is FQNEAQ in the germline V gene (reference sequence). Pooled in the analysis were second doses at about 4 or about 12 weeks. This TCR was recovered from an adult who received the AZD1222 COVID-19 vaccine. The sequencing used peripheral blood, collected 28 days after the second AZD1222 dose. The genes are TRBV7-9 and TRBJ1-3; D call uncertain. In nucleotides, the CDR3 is TGTGCCAGCAGCTTAGATGGAAACACCATATATTTT. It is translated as CASSLDGNTIYF.